Below, one TCR beta chain is given with its context. Its antigen remains unknown. The donors, all of them Caucasian adults, lived in Nashville, Tennessee. This entry belongs to a study of shared clonotypes between healthy human individuals. For each subset, genomic DNA was distributed in equal portions over several immunoSEQ plates. TCRdb's table, derived via immunoSEQ multiplex PCR, lists solely in-frame clones and lacks some. The sample holds about a million clones, about 80% seen once. Study outcomes and limitations: Non-shared clonotypes showed lower generation probabilities than clonotypes common to all four donors.

The TCR comes from a man between 18 and 29 years old in good health. Some clones in this sample may be carry-over from other donors' samples. Sequencing input: memory CD4+ T cells from PBMCs. Subset defined: CD45RA-negative fraction.

CDR3 sequence (DNA): TGTGCCAGCGTACCCCTCCAGGGGGCGGAGTACGAAAAACTGTTTTTT. This translates into CASVPLQGAEYEKLFF. This chain connects TRBV11-2 to TRBJ1-4; 8 bases map to TRBD1. Germline trimming cut 8 bases from V and 8 bases from J; bases unmatched to any gene: 16. CDR1 and CDR2 from the germline V gene are SGHAT and FQNNGV. This CDR3 has 16 amino acids.